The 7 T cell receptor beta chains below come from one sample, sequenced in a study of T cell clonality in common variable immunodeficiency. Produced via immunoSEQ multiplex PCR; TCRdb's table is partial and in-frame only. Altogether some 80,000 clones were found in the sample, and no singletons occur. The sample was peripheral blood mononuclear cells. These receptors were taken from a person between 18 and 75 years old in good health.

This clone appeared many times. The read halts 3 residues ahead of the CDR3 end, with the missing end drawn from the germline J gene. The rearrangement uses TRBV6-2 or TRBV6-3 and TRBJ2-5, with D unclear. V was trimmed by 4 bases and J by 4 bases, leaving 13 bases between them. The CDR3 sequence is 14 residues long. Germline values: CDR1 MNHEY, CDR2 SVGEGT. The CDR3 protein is CASSSYKSGETQYF. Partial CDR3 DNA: TGTGCCAGCAGTTCCTATAAGTCTGGAGAGACC.

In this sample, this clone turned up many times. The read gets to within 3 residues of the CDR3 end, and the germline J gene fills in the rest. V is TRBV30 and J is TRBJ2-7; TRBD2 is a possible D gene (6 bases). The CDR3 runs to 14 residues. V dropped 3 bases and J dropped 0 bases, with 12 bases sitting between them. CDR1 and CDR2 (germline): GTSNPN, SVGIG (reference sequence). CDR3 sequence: CAWRFGGYSYEQYF. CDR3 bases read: TGTGCCTGGAGGTTTGGGGGGTACTCCTACGAG.

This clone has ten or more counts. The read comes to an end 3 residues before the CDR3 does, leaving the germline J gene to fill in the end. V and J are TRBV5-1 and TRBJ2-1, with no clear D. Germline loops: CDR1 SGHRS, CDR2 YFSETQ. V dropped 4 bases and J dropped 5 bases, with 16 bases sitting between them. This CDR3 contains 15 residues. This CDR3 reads CASSHASEPNNEQFF. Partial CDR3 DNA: TGCGCCAGCAGCCATGCCAGCGAACCTAACAATGAG.

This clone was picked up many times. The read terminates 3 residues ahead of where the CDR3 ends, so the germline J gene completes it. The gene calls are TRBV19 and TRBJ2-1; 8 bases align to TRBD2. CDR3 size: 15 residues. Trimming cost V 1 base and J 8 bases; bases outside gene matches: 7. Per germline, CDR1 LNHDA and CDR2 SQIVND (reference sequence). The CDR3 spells CASSIAGAGADEQFF. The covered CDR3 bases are TGTGCCAGTAGTATAGCGGGAGCGGGAGCGGATGAG.

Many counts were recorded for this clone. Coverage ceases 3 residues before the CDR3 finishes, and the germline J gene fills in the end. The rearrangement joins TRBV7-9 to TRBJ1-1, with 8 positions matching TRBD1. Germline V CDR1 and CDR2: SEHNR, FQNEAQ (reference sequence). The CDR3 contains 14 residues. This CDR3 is CASSLAGTGRSAFF. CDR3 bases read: TGTGCCAGCAGCTTAGCCGGGACAGGTAGAAGC. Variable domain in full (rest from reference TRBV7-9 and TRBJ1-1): DTGVSQNPRHKITKRGQNVTFRCDPISEHNRLYWYRQTLGQGPEFLTYFQNEAQLEKSRLLSDRFSAERPKGSFSTLEIQRTEQGDSAMYLCASSLAGTGRSAFFGQGTRLTVV.

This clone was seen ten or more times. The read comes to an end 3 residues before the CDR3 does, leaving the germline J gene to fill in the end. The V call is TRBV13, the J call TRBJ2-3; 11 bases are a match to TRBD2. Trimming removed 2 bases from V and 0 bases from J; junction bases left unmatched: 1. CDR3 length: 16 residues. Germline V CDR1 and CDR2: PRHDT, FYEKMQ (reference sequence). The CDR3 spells CASSLRTSGSTDTQYF. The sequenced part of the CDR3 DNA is TGTGCCAGCAGCTTAAGGACTAGCGGGAGCACAGATACG.

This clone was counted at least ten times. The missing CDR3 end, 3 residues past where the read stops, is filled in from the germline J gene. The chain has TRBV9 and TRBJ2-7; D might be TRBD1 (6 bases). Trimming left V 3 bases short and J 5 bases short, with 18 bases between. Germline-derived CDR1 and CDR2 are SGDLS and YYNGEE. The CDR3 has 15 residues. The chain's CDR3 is CASSAQTGPLNEQYF. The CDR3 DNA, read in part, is TGTGCCAGCAGCGCTCAGACAGGCCCCCTAAACGAG.